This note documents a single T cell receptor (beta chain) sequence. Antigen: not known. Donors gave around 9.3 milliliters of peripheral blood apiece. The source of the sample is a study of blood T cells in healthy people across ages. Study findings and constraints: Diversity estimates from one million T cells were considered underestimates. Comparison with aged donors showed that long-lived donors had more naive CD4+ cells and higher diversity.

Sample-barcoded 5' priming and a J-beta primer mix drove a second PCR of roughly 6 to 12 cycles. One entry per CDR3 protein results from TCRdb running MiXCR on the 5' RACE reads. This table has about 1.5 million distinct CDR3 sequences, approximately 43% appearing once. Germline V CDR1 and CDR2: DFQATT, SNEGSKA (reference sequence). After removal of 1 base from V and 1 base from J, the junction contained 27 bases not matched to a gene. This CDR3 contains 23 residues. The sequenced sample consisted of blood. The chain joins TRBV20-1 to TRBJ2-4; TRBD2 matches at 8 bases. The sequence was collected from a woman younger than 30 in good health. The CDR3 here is CSARALDPRVPRSGRFAKNIQYF. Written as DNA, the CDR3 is TGCAGTGCTAGAGCACTTGACCCTCGAGTCCCAAGGAGCGGGAGATTCGCCAAAAACATTCAGTACTTC.